The 4 T cell receptor beta chains presented below share a single source sample, sequenced in a study of blood T cell repertoires in COVID-19 (dated by TCRdb to the early 2020s). Receptors were amplified or captured by the immunoSEQ multiplex PCR assay. Not all clones reach the TCRdb copy of this immuneACCESS table, which keeps in-frame sequences only. Checked studies attribute under half of the gap to unresolved V genes and leave the rest unexplained. Present in this sample are more than 300,000 clones, over 75% of which were seen just once. The ten largest clones add up to less than 11% of the sample. The sequenced material came from peripheral blood. All receptors derive from a woman between 25 and 40 years old with COVID-19, enrolled during active disease.

The CDR3 sequence is CASSQAYRGSGNTIYF. The CDR3 DNA reads TGCGCCAGCAGCCAGGCGTACAGGGGCTCTGGAAACACCATATATTTT. The chain couples TRBV4-1 to TRBJ1-3, with 7 nucleotides matching TRBD1. With V trimmed by 3 bases and J by 0 bases, 5 bases remained unmatched. This CDR3 is 16 amino acids long. CDR1 and CDR2 from the germline V gene are MGHRA and YSYEKL.

The chain has TRBV19 and TRBJ2-1; 9 nucleotides match TRBD2. Germline CDR1 reads LNHDA; CDR2 reads SQIVND (reference sequence). V shed 7 bases, J shed 3 bases, and the junction held 7 bases outside the gene matches. This CDR3 region has 15 residues. CDR3 residues: CASTKTSGIYNEQFF. Here the CDR3 DNA reads TGTGCCAGTACCAAGACTAGCGGAATCTACAATGAGCAGTTCTTC. The full variable domain, its missing parts supplied by reference TRBV19 and TRBJ2-1, is DGGITQSPKYLFRKEGQNVTLSCEQNLNHDAMYWYRQDPGQGLRLIYYSQIVNDFQKGDIAEGYSVSREKKESFPLTVTSAQKNPTAFYLCASTKTSGIYNEQFFGPGTRLTVL.

A few counts support this clone. The V and J genes are TRBV4-1 and TRBJ2-7; 7 nucleotides align to TRBD1. This CDR3 region has 16 residues. The V gene's germline CDR1 is MGHRA and CDR2 YSYEKL. V dropped 6 bases and J dropped 1; count of bases not matched to a gene: 12. This CDR3 is CASSNTGDEESYEQYF. CDR3 bases: TGCGCCAGCAGTAATACAGGGGACGAGGAATCCTACGAGCAGTACTTC.

The chain employs TRBV2 and TRBJ1-4; possible D gene TRBD1, 5 bases. V lost 11 bases and J lost 8, with 12 bases in between. From germline, CDR1 is SNHLY and CDR2 FYNNEI. The CDR3 contains 11 residues. Here the CDR3 reads CAARGGEKLFF. CDR3 nucleotide sequence: TGTGCCGCTCGGGGGGGGGAAAAACTGTTTTTT.